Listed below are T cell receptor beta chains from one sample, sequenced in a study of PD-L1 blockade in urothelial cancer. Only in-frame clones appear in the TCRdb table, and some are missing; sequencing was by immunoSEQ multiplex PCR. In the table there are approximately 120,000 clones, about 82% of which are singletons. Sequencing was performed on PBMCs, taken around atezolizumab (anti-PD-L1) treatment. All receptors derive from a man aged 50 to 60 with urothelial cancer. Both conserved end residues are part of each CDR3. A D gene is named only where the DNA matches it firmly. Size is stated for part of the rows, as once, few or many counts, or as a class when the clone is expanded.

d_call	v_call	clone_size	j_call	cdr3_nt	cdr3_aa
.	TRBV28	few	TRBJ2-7	TGTGCCAGCGGCCGGATTTCGGACACCCCTATTTACGAGCAGTACTTC	CASGRISDTPIYEQYF
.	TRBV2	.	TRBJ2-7	TGTGCCAGCGGACTCCACGAGCAGTACTTC	CASGLHEQYF
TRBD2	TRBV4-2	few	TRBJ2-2	TGTGCCAGCAGCCTCGCTAGCGGGGCGAACACCGGGGAGCTGTTTTTT	CASSLASGANTGELFF
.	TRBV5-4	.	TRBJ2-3	TGTGCCAGCAGCTTGGGTGGCGGACACCACACAGATACGCAGTATTTT	CASSLGGGHHTDTQYF
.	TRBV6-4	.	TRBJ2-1	TGTGCCAGCAGTCGTGGGCCCTACAATGAGCAGTTCTTC	CASSRGPYNEQFF
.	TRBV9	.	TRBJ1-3	TGTGCCAGCAGCGTAGGGGGACACAATTCTGGAAACACCATATATTTT	CASSVGGHNSGNTIYF
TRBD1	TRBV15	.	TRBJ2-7	TGTGCCACCAGCAGAGGGGTGGGGACAGGGGGCTACGAGCAGTACTTC	CATSRGVGTGGYEQYF
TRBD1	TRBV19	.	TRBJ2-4	TGTGCCAGTAGTAGGGACACAGGGGGCATAGCCAAAAACATTCAGTACTTC	CASSRDTGGIAKNIQYF
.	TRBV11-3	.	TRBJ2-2	TGTGCCAGCAGCAACAACCGGGACAAACGCACCGGGGAGCTGTTTTTT	CASSNNRDKRTGELFF
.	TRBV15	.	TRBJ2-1	TGTGCCACCAGCAGAGTGGGCACATACAATGAGCAGTTCTTC	CATSRVGTYNEQFF
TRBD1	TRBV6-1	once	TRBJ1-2	TGTGCCAGCAGTGACAGGGGGCGGCATGGCTACACCTTC	CASSDRGRHGYTF
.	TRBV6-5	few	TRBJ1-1	TGTGCCAGCAGTTACTCGAGAGGGAAGACTGAAGCTTTCTTT	CASSYSRGKTEAFF
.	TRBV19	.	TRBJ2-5	TGTGCCAGTAGTACCGTTGAGGGAGGCCAAGAGACCCAGTACTTC	CASSTVEGGQETQYF
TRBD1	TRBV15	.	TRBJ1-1	TGTGCCACCAGCGGAAACGACAGGGGGCACACTGAAGCTTTCTTT	CATSGNDRGHTEAFF
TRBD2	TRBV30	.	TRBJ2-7	TGTGCCTGGAGTGTCCCACTAGCGGGTAGCTACGAGCAGTACTTC	CAWSVPLAGSYEQYF
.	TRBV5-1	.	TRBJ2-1	TGCGCCAGCAGCTTGGCTCCGGCGGGGAATCCTGACAATGAGCAGTTCTTC	CASSLAPAGNPDNEQFF
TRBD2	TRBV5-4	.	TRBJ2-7	TGTGCCAGTTGGGGGCCCGCGGGAGGGCCTCGGGAGCAGTACTTC	CASWGPAGGPREQYF
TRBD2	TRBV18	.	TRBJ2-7	TGTGCCAGCTCAGCCAGCGGGACTAGCGGGAGTTACGAGCAGTACTTC	CASSASGTSGSYEQYF
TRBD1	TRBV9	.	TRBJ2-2	TGTGCCAGCAGCGCCCGGGACAGGGGATGGACCGGGGAGCTGTTTTTT	CASSARDRGWTGELFF
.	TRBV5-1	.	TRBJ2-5	TGCGCCAGCACCATTAGCGAGCCCCAAGAGACCCAGTACTTC	CASTISEPQETQYF
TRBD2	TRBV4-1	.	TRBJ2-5	TGCGCCAGCAGCTCAGGGGTGGCGGGAGGGCCTTGGGAGACCCAGTACTTC	CASSSGVAGGPWETQYF
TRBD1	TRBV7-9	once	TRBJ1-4	TGTGCCAGCAGCTTGGGACAGGGATCTAATGAAAAACTGTTTTTT	CASSLGQGSNEKLFF
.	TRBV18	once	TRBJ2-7	TGTGCCAGCTCACAACAGGGTTACGAGCAGTACTTC	CASSQQGYEQYF
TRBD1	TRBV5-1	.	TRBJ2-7	TGCGCCAGCAGCCCACAGGGGGGCTACGAGCAGTACTTC	CASSPQGGYEQYF
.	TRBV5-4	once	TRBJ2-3	TGTGCCAGCAGCTTCAGACTAGTCCCAGATACGCAGTATTTT	CASSFRLVPDTQYF
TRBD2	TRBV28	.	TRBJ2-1	TGTGCCAGCAGGGGACTAGCGGGAGGGGCCTACAATGAGCAGTTCTTC	CASRGLAGGAYNEQFF
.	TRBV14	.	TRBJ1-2	TGTGCCAGCAGCCCCCCCGGGACACCGCCTTATGGCTACACCTTC	CASSPPGTPPYGYTF
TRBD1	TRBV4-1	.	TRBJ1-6	TGCGCCAGCAGCCGGAACGGACAGGACAATAATTCACCCCTCCACTTT	CASSRNGQDNNSPLHF
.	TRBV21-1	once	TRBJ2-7	TGTGCCAGCAGCAAATTGTACGGCGGGGGAGAGCAGTACTTC	CASSKLYGGGEQYF
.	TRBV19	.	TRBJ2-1	TGTGCCAGTAGTTCGCGCTCCGGGACTTTAGACAATGAGCAGTTCTTC	CASSSRSGTLDNEQFF
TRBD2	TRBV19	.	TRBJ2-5	TGTGCCAGTAGTGGCGGGAGGGGGGCCCAGTACTTC	CASSGGRGAQYF
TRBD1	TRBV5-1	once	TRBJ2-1	TGCGCCAGCAGCCCCGGACAGGCGCTGGAGCAGTTCTTC	CASSPGQALEQFF
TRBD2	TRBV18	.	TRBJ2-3	TGTGCCAGCTCACCAGGGACTAGCGGGCTAGGCACAGATACGCAGTATTTT	CASSPGTSGLGTDTQYF
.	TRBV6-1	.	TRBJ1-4	TGTGCCAGCAGACCCCAAGAGTTTAATGAAAAACTGTTTTTT	CASRPQEFNEKLFF
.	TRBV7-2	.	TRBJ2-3	TGTGCCAGCAGCCTGGGACATAGTTGGGATACGCAGTATTTT	CASSLGHSWDTQYF
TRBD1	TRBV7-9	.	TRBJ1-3	TGTGCCAGCAGCTTAGCGGGACAGGCCTCTGGAAACACCATATATTTT	CASSLAGQASGNTIYF
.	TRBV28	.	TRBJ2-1	TGTGCCAGCAGTTTAGGATCGACAGGGCCCTTTGGGGGGGAGCAGTTCTTC	CASSLGSTGPFGGEQFF
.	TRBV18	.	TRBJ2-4	TGTGCCAGCTCACCACCTTCGTTGGGGAGAACTTCCAAAAACATTCAGTACTTC	CASSPPSLGRTSKNIQYF
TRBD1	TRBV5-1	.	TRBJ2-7	TGCGCCAGCAGCTTAATAGGACAGGCCTCCTACGAGCAGTACTTC	CASSLIGQASYEQYF
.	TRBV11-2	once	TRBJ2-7	TGTGCCAGCAGCCGGGCGGAGGGGGCGCAGTACTTC	CASSRAEGAQYF
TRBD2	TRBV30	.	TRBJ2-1	TGTGCCTGGACTAGCGGGATGAGCTCCTACAATGAGCAGTTCTTC	CAWTSGMSSYNEQFF
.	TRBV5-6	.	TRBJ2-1	TGTGCCAGCGAGCCTCCTCACAGGCCGTCGACGAATGAGCAGTTCTTC	CASEPPHRPSTNEQFF
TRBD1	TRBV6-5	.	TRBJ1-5	TGTGCCACCAAGACAGGGTCCAATCAGCCCCAGCATTTT	CATKTGSNQPQHF
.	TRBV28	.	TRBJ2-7	TGTGCCAGCAGCTCACGCCCAGGGTTACGCGAGCAGTACTTC	CASSSRPGLREQYF
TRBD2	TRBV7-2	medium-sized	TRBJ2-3	TGTGCCAGCAGCAAGCCCTTAGCGGGGGGCACAGATACGCAGTATTTT	CASSKPLAGGTDTQYF
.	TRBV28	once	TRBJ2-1	TGTGCCAGCAGTTTGGTAGGGAGTTACAATGAGCAGTTCTTC	CASSLVGSYNEQFF
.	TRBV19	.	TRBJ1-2	TGTGCCAGTAGTAGGTACAGGGCTGGCTACACCTTC	CASSRYRAGYTF
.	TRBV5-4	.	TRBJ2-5	TGTGCCAGCAGAAGGGCAGGGGGGGAGACCCAGTACTTC	CASRRAGGETQYF
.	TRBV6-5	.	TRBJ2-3	TGTGCCAGCAGTTATGACTTCGCGGATACGCAGTATTTT	CASSYDFADTQYF
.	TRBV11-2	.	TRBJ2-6	TGTGCCAGCACCCTCAGGTCTGGGGCCAACGTCCTGACTTTC	CASTLRSGANVLTF
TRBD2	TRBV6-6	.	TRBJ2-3	TGTGCCAGCAGTCCACTAGCGGGAGCCGATACGCAGTATTTT	CASSPLAGADTQYF
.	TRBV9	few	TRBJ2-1	TGTGCCAGCAGCGTTTCCTCGACTGGATACTCCTACAATGAGCAGTTCTTC	CASSVSSTGYSYNEQFF
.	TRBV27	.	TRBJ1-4	TGTGCCAGCAGTTTATCCCCCGAGGAAAAACTGTTTTTT	CASSLSPEEKLFF
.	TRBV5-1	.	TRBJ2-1	TGCGCCAGCAGCTTGGTCAGCAATGAGCAGTTCTTC	CASSLVSNEQFF
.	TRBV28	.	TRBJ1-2	TGTGCCAGCAGCCTAGACAGTGGGTATGGCTACACCTTC	CASSLDSGYGYTF